What follows are 28 T cell receptor beta chains derived from one specimen sequenced in a study of beta chain features in type 1 diabetes. The whole isolated RNA underwent reverse transcription, so sequencing captured expressed TCRB transcripts. The assay was immunoSEQ multiplex PCR, and TCRdb's table has in-frame clones only and misses some. The data contain fewer than 450,000 clones, about 13% of them singletons. No antigen has been assigned to these receptors. Study results and limitations: Moderately but significantly shorter TCRB CDR3s were found in Type 1 diabetes patients in all four CD4+ subsets.

Source material: naive CD4+ T cells from blood. The receptors originated from a young woman with type 1 diabetes.

The sample holds a few counts of this clone. This rearrangement joins TRBV7-3 to TRBJ2-1, with 8 positions matching TRBD2. V was pared by 5 bases and J by 9 bases, with 9 bases of the junction left unmatched. Germline-derived CDR1 and CDR2 are SGHTA and FQGTGA. The length of the CDR3 is 14 residues. In DNA form, the CDR3 reads TGTGCCAGCAGCCTCGGGACTAGTCACGGTGAGCAGTTCTTC. It is translated as CASSLGTSHGEQFF. The whole variable domain, filled in from reference TRBV7-3 and TRBJ2-1, reads GAGVSQTPSNKVTEKGKYVELRCDPISGHTALYWYRQSLGQGPEFLIYFQGTGAADDSGLPNDRFFAVRPEGSVSTLKIQRTERGDSAVYLCASSLGTSHGEQFFGPGTRLTVL.

Only a few counts were recorded for this clone. This rearrangement joins TRBV19 to TRBJ1-2; maybe TRBD1 (6 bases). The germline V gene encodes CDR1 LNHDA and CDR2 SQIVND (reference sequence). V was clipped by 6 bases and J by 7 bases, with 27 bases between them. This CDR3 spans 17 amino acids. In DNA form, the CDR3 reads TGTGCCAGTAGACCACCGGGACAAGGAATAACTGGCGGTGGCTACACCTTC. Protein: CASRPPGQGITGGGYTF.

This clone was detected only a few times. The chain links TRBV28 to TRBJ2-1; TRBD2 agrees at 11 bases. V was clipped by 7 bases and J by 15 bases; unmatched bases: 11. This CDR3 is built from 13 residues. Germline V lookup: CDR1 MDHEN, CDR2 SYDVKM. The CDR3, as DNA: TGTGCCAGCACCTCCGGGACTAGCGGACGCGCGTTCTTC. This translates into CASTSGTSGRAFF. Full variable domain (rest looked up from reference TRBV28 and TRBJ2-1): DVKVTQSSRYLVKRTGEKVFLECVQDMDHENMFWYRQDPGLGLRLIYFSYDVKMKEKGDIPEGYSVSREKKERFSLILESASTNQTSMYLCASTSGTSGRAFFGPGTRLTVL.

This clone was recorded a few times. The chain is built from TRBV14 and TRBJ2-7; 8 bases are a match to TRBD2. The V segment lost 1 base and the J segment 0 bases; nucleotides outside the gene matches: 5. Germline CDR1 SGHDN, CDR2 FVKESK. This CDR3 contains 16 residues. The CDR3 sequence is CASSQVQRENSYEQYV. Written as DNA, the CDR3 is TGTGCCAGCAGCCAAGTTCAGCGGGAGAACTCCTACGAGCAGTACGTC.

This clone turned up a few times. The CDR3 nucleotides are TGTGCCAGCCTTAGCGAGCGCACAGATACGCAGTATTTT. Amino acids: CASLSERTDTQYF. The V gene is TRBV6-5, the J gene TRBJ2-3; possible D gene TRBD2, 5 bases. The CDR3 length is 13 residues. Germline V CDR1 and CDR2: MNHEY, SVGAGI. Trimming cost V 8 bases and J 1 base, with 10 bases left between them.

This chain uses TRBV2 with TRBJ2-4, with a tentative D call TRBD2 (6 bases). With 2 bases removed from V and 0 bases from J, the gap between germline ends came to 11 bases. The CDR3 is 16 amino acids. Germline V gives CDR1 SNHLY, CDR2 FYNNEI. CDR3 in DNA: TGTGCCAGCAGTGAACCTCGGGGGTTAGCCAAAAACATTCAGTACTTC. Amino acids: CASSEPRGLAKNIQYF.

This chain uses TRBV5-6 with TRBJ2-5, with 7 bases lining up with TRBD1. CDR1 is SGHDT, CDR2 YYEEEE, per germline. The CDR3 consists of 14 residues. Trimming at V came to 6 bases and at J to 3 bases, leaving 8 bases not matched to a gene. The CDR3 bases are TGTGCCAGCATCAAAACCGGGACAGAAGAGACCCAGTACTTC. It yields the protein CASIKTGTEETQYF.

This clone was picked up a small number of times. V is TRBV2 and J is TRBJ2-1; 10 bases line up with TRBD2. Germline CDR1 and CDR2: SNHLY and FYNNEI. This CDR3 is built from 14 residues. With V trimmed by 7 bases and J by 5 bases, 5 bases remained unmatched. This chain's CDR3 is CASIGLAAHNEQFF. In DNA form, the CDR3 reads TGTGCCAGCATAGGACTAGCGGCACACAATGAGCAGTTCTTC.

This clone appeared a few times. The chain has TRBV18 and TRBJ2-1; 11 bases agree with TRBD2. There are 17 residues in the CDR3. Losses at the gene ends were 3 bases for V and 9 bases for J; bases not matched to a gene: 13. CDR1 KGHSH and CDR2 LQKENI come from the germline V gene. The CDR3 DNA sequence: TGTGCCAGCTCACCCTTACTGACTAGCGGGATGGCTGGTGAGCAGTTCTTC. Translating gives CASSPLLTSGMAGEQFF.

To note about this clone: This same CDR3 is encoded by further DNA sequences in the sample. The chain joins TRBV28 to TRBJ2-7; TRBD2 matches at 7 bases. The germline V gene encodes CDR1 MDHEN and CDR2 SYDVKM. There are 11 residues in the CDR3. The ends lost 8 bases at V and 3 bases at J; junction bases unmatched: 1. The CDR3, as DNA: TGTGCCAGCTCGGGAGGCTACGAGCAGTACTTC. Translated, it gives CASSGGYEQYF.

In its sample, this clone was seen once. The chain uses TRBV19 and TRBJ2-2; tentatively, D is TRBD1 (6 bases). With 6 bases removed from V and 4 bases from J, the gap between germline ends came to 18 bases. The CDR3 spans 16 residues. The V gene's germline CDR1 is LNHDA and CDR2 SQIVND (reference sequence). CDR3 in amino acids: CASSPLAGRGTGELFF. CDR3 DNA: TGTGCCAGTAGCCCCTTGGCGGGCAGGGGCACCGGGGAGCTGTTTTTT.

This clone came up a few times. This sequence joins TRBV5-6 and TRBJ1-2, with D possibly TRBD1 on 5 matching bases. V lost 1 base and J lost 6, with 19 bases in between. This CDR3 region has 16 residues. Germline CDR1 reads SGHDT; CDR2 reads YYEEEE. This CDR3 is CASSLRVSGRTNGYTF. The CDR3 nucleotides read TGTGCCAGCAGCTTGAGGGTGTCAGGGAGGACGAATGGCTACACCTTC. Based on the CDR3 plus reference TRBV5-6 and TRBJ1-2, the full variable domain is DAGVTQSPTHLIKTRGQQVTLRCSPKSGHDTVSWYQQALGQGPQFIFQYYEEEERQRGNFPDRFSGHQFPNYSSELNVNALLLGDSALYLCASSLRVSGRTNGYTFGSGTRLTVV.

This chain links TRBV18 with TRBJ2-3, with TRBD2 as a possible D gene (5 bases). Germline V gene data show CDR1 as KGHSH and CDR2 as LQKENI. Between the trimmed V and J ends, which lost 1 base and 1 base, there was a span of 15 bases. This CDR3 contains 17 residues. The CDR3 coding sequence is TGTGCCAGCTCACCACTCGGCGGGTCCCCCCGCACAGATACGCAGTATTTT. Amino acid sequence: CASSPLGGSPRTDTQYF.

The chain recombines TRBV28 with TRBJ2-5; 8 bases are a match to TRBD1. In germline, CDR1 is MDHEN, CDR2 SYDVKM. The CDR3 runs 15 residues. V was pared by 2 bases and J by 2 bases, with 4 bases of the junction left unmatched. The CDR3 spells CASSLQGAGQETQYF. CDR3 DNA sequence: TGTGCCAGCAGTTTACAGGGGGCAGGGCAAGAGACCCAGTACTTC.

CDR3 protein: CASRGGLSQETQYF. The CDR3 DNA sequence: TGTGCCAGCAGGGGGGGACTATCCCAAGAGACCCAGTACTTC. This chain uses TRBV2 with TRBJ2-5; 7 positions match TRBD2. This CDR3 region has 14 residues. Trimming removed 6 bases from V and 1 base from J; junction bases left unmatched: 5. Germline V CDR1 and CDR2: SNHLY, FYNNEI.

The chain carries TRBV30 and TRBJ2-2, with D possibly matching TRBD1 (6 bases). Trimming cost V 4 bases and J 7 bases, with 19 bases left between them. This CDR3 is built from 15 residues. Looked up from germline, CDR1 is GTSNPN and CDR2 is SVGIG (reference sequence). The CDR3 sequence is CAWIGVQGLHGELFF. DNA of the CDR3: TGTGCCTGGATCGGGGTTCAGGGGCTTCACGGGGAGCTGTTTTTT.

The chain employs TRBV5-4 and TRBJ2-1; D gene unclear. The V and J ends lost 0 bases and 6 bases respectively, with 13 bases between them. CDR3 size: 15 residues. CDR1 SGHNT and CDR2 YYREEE come from the germline V gene (reference sequence). Here the CDR3 reads CASSLAGIASNEQFF. The CDR3 DNA follows: TGTGCCAGCAGCTTGGCGGGTATAGCTAGCAATGAGCAGTTCTTC.

This clone was observed a handful of times. The chain combines TRBV4-2 with TRBJ2-3; D is perhaps TRBD2 (5 bases). CDR3 size: 16 residues. Trimming removed 0 bases at V and 0 bases at J, with 10 bases between. Germline CDR1 and CDR2: LGHNA and YNFKEQ. The CDR3 nucleotides read TGTGCCAGCAGCCAAGATCGAGGGAGTAGCACAGATACGCAGTATTTT. Its translation: CASSQDRGSSTDTQYF.

There are a few counts of this clone. The chain couples TRBV14 to TRBJ2-3, with D hard to call. CDR3 length: 14 amino acids. V was pared by 1 base and J by 5 bases, with 10 bases between. Germline CDR1 reads SGHDN; CDR2 reads FVKESK. CDR3 residues: CASSQGARVDTQYF. In DNA, the CDR3 is TGTGCCAGCAGCCAAGGCGCACGGGTAGATACGCAGTATTTT.

V usage is TRBV19 and J usage is TRBJ2-7; TRBD1 is a possible D gene (5 bases). The ends were cut back, 11 bases at V and 2 bases at J, with 25 bases in the middle. Germline lookup yields CDR1 LNHDA and CDR2 SQIVND (reference sequence). The CDR3 is 16 residues long. The CDR3 is CASAAIRTLRTYEQYF. DNA for the CDR3: TGTGCCTCAGCTGCCATACGGACATTAAGGACCTACGAGCAGTACTTC.

This clone came up a few times. The chain combines TRBV5-1 with TRBJ2-2; TRBD2 matches 10 bases. The germline gives CDR1 SGHRS, CDR2 YFSETQ. J was trimmed by 7 bases and V by 0 bases; bases with no gene match: 9. The CDR3 runs 17 residues. The CDR3 bases are TGCGCCAGCAGCTTGGGGACTAGCGGCCCTAACGGCGGGGAGCTGTTTTTT. Amino acid sequence: CASSLGTSGPNGGELFF. Full variable domain (remainder filled in from reference TRBV5-1 and TRBJ2-2): KAGVTQTPRYLIKTRGQQVTLSCSPISGHRSVSWYQQTPGQGLQFLFEYFSETQRNKGNFPGRFSGRQFSNSRSEMNVSTLELGDSALYLCASSLGTSGPNGGELFFGEGSRLTVL.

This clone turned up a few times. This rearrangement joins TRBV23-1 to TRBJ2-5; maybe TRBD2 (5 bases). TRBV23-1 is reported as an ORF; its role is uncertain. This CDR3 has 15 residues. V was trimmed by 2 bases and J by 0 bases, leaving 10 bases between them. CDR3 DNA: TGCGCCAGCAGTCAAGAGGGCCAGCACCAAGAGACCCAGTACTTC. It specifies CASSQEGQHQETQYF.

The gene calls are TRBV4-1 and TRBJ1-5; TRBD1 matches 9 bases. CDR1 is MGHRA and CDR2 is YSYEKL in the germline V gene. The V segment lost 1 base and the J segment 5 bases; nucleotides outside the gene matches: 0. CDR3 length: 14 residues. The CDR3 spells CASSQGQGDQPQHF. CDR3 bases: TGCGCCAGCAGCCAAGGACAGGGGGATCAGCCCCAGCATTTT.

The chain uses TRBV29-1 and TRBJ2-3; D possibly corresponds to TRBD1 (6 bases). Trimming shortened V by 7 bases and J by 0 bases, and 17 bases separated the two germline ends. The germline gives CDR1 SQVTM, CDR2 ANQGSEA. The CDR3 is 15 residues long. CDR3: CSGYRDPTSTDTQYF. CDR3 coding DNA: TGCAGCGGATACAGGGATCCGACTAGCACAGATACGCAGTATTTT.

The rearrangement links TRBV20-1 to TRBJ1-1, with D unresolved. Germline CDR1 DFQATT, CDR2 SNEGSKA (reference sequence). V lost 3 bases and J lost 7, with 9 bases in between. The CDR3 is 11 amino acids. The CDR3 nucleotides read TGCAGTGCTAGTTTCCTGTATGAAGCTTTCTTT. Protein sequence: CSASFLYEAFF.

This clone was seen only a few times. This rearrangement joins TRBV28 to TRBJ2-2; tentative D call: TRBD1 (5 bases). The CDR3 extends over 16 amino acids. V lost 8 bases, J lost 5 bases, and 21 bases lay in between. The germline CDR1 and CDR2 sequences are MDHEN and SYDVKM. As DNA, the CDR3 is TGTGCCAGCTCCGGCCCTCGGCCCTCAGGGACCGGGGAGCTGTTTTTT. Its protein product is CASSGPRPSGTGELFF.

The chain employs TRBV7-8 and TRBJ2-1; 7 nucleotides line up with TRBD2. Germline V gene lookup returns CDR1 SGHVS and CDR2 FQNEAQ. The V and J ends lost 9 bases and 7 bases, in that order; junction bases with no gene match: 12. The CDR3 is 14 amino acids. Written as DNA, the CDR3 is TGTGCCAGTAGAAAGCGGGACCGACGGAATGAGCAGTTCTTC. Amino acids: CASRKRDRRNEQFF.

The sample holds a few counts of this clone. V gene TRBV9 combines with J gene TRBJ2-7, with TRBD1 as a possible D gene (5 bases). Trimming shortened V by 0 bases and J by 1 base, and 11 bases separated the two germline ends. Germline V gene data show CDR1 as SGDLS and CDR2 as YYNGEE. This CDR3 is 15 amino acids long. The chain's CDR3 is CASSVGQGESYEQYF. The CDR3 nucleotides read TGTGCCAGCAGCGTAGGGCAGGGTGAGTCCTACGAGCAGTACTTC.